This T cell receptor (beta chain) is drawn from a study of T cell responses to AZD1222 COVID-19 vaccine. General observations from the study: Repertoires were sampled only after the peak T cell response. Spike-specific TCR depth and breadth grew after two AZD1222 doses. Clonal diversity was possibly underestimated, and the donors were mostly white British, with more females.

TCRdb keeps only in-frame clones here, not all; method: immunoSEQ multiplex PCR. This sample has 120,000 to 150,000 clones, with around nine tenths found just once. This CDR3 contains 14 residues. As regards this clone: Its antigen remains unidentified.

Sequenced material: peripheral blood, taken 28 days after the second AZD1222 dose. The origin of this receptor is an adult who received the AZD1222 COVID-19 vaccine. The V gene is TRBV21-1, the J gene TRBJ1-1. TRBV21-1 is assigned pseudogene status. The CDR3 reads CASIKRRLNTEAFF. The CDR3 nucleotides read TGTGCCAGCATCAAAAGACGGTTGAACACTGAAGCTTTCTTT.